Shown below are 30 T cell receptor beta chains from a single sample sequenced in a study of control samples from healthy donors and cancer patients. The repertoire was sequenced with immunoSEQ multiplex PCR; TCRdb's copy has only in-frame clones and lacks some. The sample carries some 150,000 clones, 93% recorded once. Material: blood. Receptors originate from a man in his fifties or sixties in good health.

The rearrangement links TRBV9 to TRBJ2-3; the match to TRBD1 covers 8 bases. The CDR3 spans 14 residues. V shed 3 bases and J 5 bases; nucleotides not matched to a gene: 5. Germline values: CDR1 SGDLS, CDR2 YYNGEE. CDR3 sequence: CASSAQGEGDTQYF. Here the CDR3 DNA reads TGTGCCAGCAGCGCACAGGGGGAAGGAGATACGCAGTATTTT.

The J gene is TRBJ1-2, the V gene TRBV6-4, with TRBD1 as a possible D gene (5 bases). Germline loops: CDR1 MRHNA, CDR2 SNTAGT. The CDR3 runs 13 residues. V dropped 1 base and J dropped 9 bases, with 12 bases sitting between them. CDR3 loop: CASSDWDRLSYTF. In DNA form, the CDR3 reads TGTGCCAGCAGTGACTGGGACCGTCTAAGCTACACCTTC.

Note on this clone: This specimen includes other DNA sequences encoding the same CDR3. The chain's CDR3 is CASSLEQETQYF. DNA for the CDR3: TGCGCCAGCAGCTTGGAACAAGAGACCCAGTACTTC. The chain links TRBV5-1 to TRBJ2-5; D unclear. Germline V gene sequence: CDR1 SGHRS, CDR2 YFSETQ. This CDR3 contains 12 residues. V lost 0 bases and J 2 bases, leaving 2 bases between the germline ends.

The gene calls are TRBV5-1 and TRBJ1-1, with 7 bases matching TRBD1. CDR1 and CDR2 (germline): SGHRS, YFSETQ. The CDR3 runs to 13 residues. The J segment lost 4 bases and the V segment lost 4 bases, leaving 4 bases of the junction unmatched. The CDR3: CASSPDRATEAFF. CDR3 coding DNA: TGCGCCAGCAGCCCCGACAGGGCCACTGAAGCTTTCTTT.

The chain carries TRBV28 and TRBJ2-7; 13 bases match TRBD2. V lost 1 base to trimming and J lost 7 bases; unmatched junction nucleotides: 4. This CDR3 is 15 amino acids long. Germline-derived CDR1 and CDR2 are MDHEN and SYDVKM. The CDR3: CASSLFTSGRGEQYF. In DNA, the CDR3 is TGTGCCAGCAGTTTATTCACTAGCGGGAGGGGGGAGCAGTACTTC. Looking up the rest from reference TRBV28 and TRBJ2-7 gives the full variable domain: DVKVTQSSRYLVKRTGEKVFLECVQDMDHENMFWYRQDPGLGLRLIYFSYDVKMKEKGDIPEGYSVSREKKERFSLILESASTNQTSMYLCASSLFTSGRGEQYFGPGTRLTVT.

This clone was detected only a few times. This chain connects TRBV19 to TRBJ2-3, with TRBD2 matching 9 bases. Germline V lookup: CDR1 LNHDA, CDR2 SQIVND (reference sequence). The CDR3 sequence is 16 residues long. J was trimmed by 1 base and V by 1 base; bases with no gene match: 3. The CDR3 nucleotides read TGTGCCAGTAGTATAGCGGCGGGAGGGGGCACAGATACGCAGTATTTT. Translation: CASSIAAGGGTDTQYF.

The chain joins TRBV6-5 to TRBJ1-6; TRBD1 might be the D (6 bases). Between the trimmed V and J ends, which lost 6 bases and 9 bases, there was a span of 18 bases. CDR1 is MNHEY and CDR2 is SVGAGI in the germline V gene. The CDR3 loop spans 15 amino acids. In nucleotides, the CDR3 is TGTGCCAGCAGGGGGGCAGGGATCCCAATTTCACCCCTCCACTTT. Amino acid sequence: CASRGAGIPISPLHF.

The genes are TRBV7-9 and TRBJ2-3; D possibly corresponds to TRBD2 (6 bases). This CDR3 contains 18 residues. Trimming left V 4 bases short and J 2 bases short, with 22 bases between. Germline-derived CDR1 and CDR2 are SEHNR and FQNEAQ (reference sequence). The CDR3 coding sequence is TGTGCCAGCAGCTCCCCTATAGCGGAGATGGGCGTCACAGATACGCAGTATTTT. Translation gives CASSSPIAEMGVTDTQYF.

The chain has TRBV29-1 and TRBJ1-1; 7 nucleotides agree with TRBD1. This CDR3 has 13 residues. Germline CDR1 is SQVTM and CDR2 is ANQGSEA. V trimming: 6 bases; J trimming: 0 bases; junction bases outside the gene matches: 4. CDR3 residues: CSVHRGLNTEAFF. CDR3 bases: TGCAGCGTCCACAGGGGATTGAACACTGAAGCTTTCTTT. Together with reference TRBV29-1 and TRBJ1-1, the CDR3 gives the full variable domain: SAVISQKPSRDICQRGTSLTIQCQVDSQVTMMFWYRQQPGQSLTLIATANQGSEATYESGFVIDKFPISRPNLTFSTLTVSNMSPEDSSIYLCSVHRGLNTEAFFGQGTRLTVV.

The genes are TRBV2 and TRBJ1-6; a weak D match, TRBD1 (5 bases). Germline V gene sequence: CDR1 SNHLY, CDR2 FYNNEI. The CDR3 consists of 14 residues. Deletions cut 6 bases from V and 7 bases from J, with 13 bases between. CDR3 DNA: TGTGCCAGCAGAATAGATCGGGGGAATTCACCCCTCCACTTT. This translates into CASRIDRGNSPLHF.

This clone was detected only once. The rearrangement joins TRBV27 to TRBJ1-6; no definite D call. V lost 1 base and J 9 bases, leaving 10 bases between the germline ends. The CDR3 consists of 14 residues. CDR1 and CDR2 (germline): MNHEY, SMNVEV (reference sequence). The CDR3, as DNA: TGTGCCAGCAGTTTATTTGGGTTCTTTTCACCCCTCCACTTT. Translating it yields CASSLFGFFSPLHF.

This clone was seen just once. The chain joins TRBV4-2 to TRBJ2-5; 11 nucleotides align to TRBD2. Germline CDR1 and CDR2: LGHNA and YNFKEQ. There are 17 residues in the CDR3. The V segment lost 1 base and the J segment 1 base; nucleotides outside the gene matches: 5. The CDR3 reads CASSQGRLAGIQETQYF. The CDR3 DNA is TGTGCCAGCAGCCAAGGGAGACTAGCGGGGATCCAAGAGACCCAGTACTTC.

This clone was seen once. The sample holds other DNA sequences that translate to the same CDR3. This sequence joins TRBV19 and TRBJ2-2; D is ambiguous. V lost 3 bases and J lost 2, with 7 bases in between. Germline loops: CDR1 LNHDA, CDR2 SQIVND (reference sequence). The CDR3 is 14 residues long. This chain's CDR3 is CASSIVVNTGELFF. The CDR3 bases are TGTGCCAGTAGTATTGTGGTTAACACCGGGGAGCTGTTTTTT.

The chain joins TRBV25-1 to TRBJ2-1; TRBD1 or TRBD2 may be the D gene (5 bases each). The CDR3 length is 17 residues. Per germline, CDR1 MGHDK and CDR2 SYGVNS. V lost 2 bases and J 1 base, leaving 15 bases between the germline ends. DNA of the CDR3: TGTGCCAGCAGTGAAACAAGGGTGGGACCGTCCTACAATGAGCAGTTCTTC. Amino acid sequence: CASSETRVGPSYNEQFF.

The V call is TRBV3-1 (or the pseudogene TRBV3-2), the J call TRBJ2-7, with D perhaps TRBD2 (5 bases). V lost 4 bases, J lost 2 bases, and 15 bases lay in between. CDR1 and CDR2 from the germline V gene are LGHDT and YNNKEL (reference sequence). The length of the CDR3 is 15 residues. The CDR3 DNA follows: TGTGCCAGCAGCCCATCCCCCGGGGAGACCTACGAGCAGTACTTC. As protein: CASSPSPGETYEQYF.

Only one count was recorded for this clone. The V call is TRBV7-3, the J call TRBJ1-1; tentative D call: TRBD1 (6 bases). The CDR3 has 13 residues. The germline V gene encodes CDR1 SGHTA and CDR2 FQGTGA. V was cut by 8 bases and J by 1 base, with 11 bases left in between. In DNA, the CDR3 is TGTGCCAGCGGACAGACAGCGAACACTGAAGCTTTCTTT. Protein: CASGQTANTEAFF.

This CDR3 is CASRSPGQGRLQPQHF. The CDR3 DNA follows: TGTGCCAGCAGATCCCCGGGACAGGGGCGTTTGCAGCCCCAGCATTTT. The genes are TRBV28 and TRBJ1-5; TRBD1 matches 10 bases. There are 16 residues in the CDR3. The V segment lost 6 bases and the J segment 7 bases; nucleotides outside the gene matches: 12. Germline V gives CDR1 MDHEN, CDR2 SYDVKM.

This sequence joins TRBV19 and TRBJ2-1; perhaps D is TRBD1 or TRBD2 (5 bases each). Trimming left V 10 bases short and J 2 bases short, with 12 bases between. Looked up from germline, CDR1 is LNHDA and CDR2 is SQIVND (reference sequence). The CDR3 spans 13 residues. The CDR3 here is CATRRGTYNEQFF. The CDR3 DNA is TGTGCCACCCGCCGGGGCACCTACAATGAGCAGTTCTTC. The full variable domain, rest sourced from reference TRBV19 and TRBJ2-1, is DGGITQSPKYLFRKEGQNVTLSCEQNLNHDAMYWYRQDPGQGLRLIYYSQIVNDFQKGDIAEGYSVSREKKESFPLTVTSAQKNPTAFYLCATRRGTYNEQFFGPGTRLTVL.

This clone was counted once. The V gene is TRBV7-3, the J gene TRBJ2-1; D possibly corresponds to TRBD2 (5 bases). Trimming took off 3 bases at V and 5 bases at J, with 8 bases between the two ends. Germline CDR1 SGHTA, CDR2 FQGTGA. The CDR3 loop spans 13 amino acids. This CDR3 is CASSFGSNNEQFF. The DNA for the CDR3 is TGTGCCAGCAGCTTTGGGAGTAACAATGAGCAGTTCTTC.

The chain couples TRBV19 to TRBJ2-7, with TRBD1 matching over 7 bases. CDR3 length equals 14 residues. CDR1 is LNHDA and CDR2 is SQIVND in the germline V gene (reference sequence). V gave up 6 bases and J gave up 4 bases; unmatched junction bases: 9. The CDR3 here is CASSPGQNPYEQYF. CDR3 in DNA: TGTGCCAGTAGCCCGGGACAGAACCCTTACGAGCAGTACTTC.

The chain couples TRBV28 to TRBJ1-5; tentatively, D is TRBD1 (6 bases). Trimming removed 6 bases from V and 7 bases from J, with 13 bases in between. CDR1 MDHEN and CDR2 SYDVKM come from the germline V gene. The CDR3 contains 13 residues. The chain's CDR3 is CASSLQGKQPQHF. The CDR3 DNA is TGTGCCAGCAGCTTACAGGGAAAACAGCCCCAGCATTTT.

The chain employs TRBV20-1 and TRBJ2-7, with unresolved D. CDR3 length: 12 residues. Deletions cut 3 bases from V and 12 bases from J, with 18 bases between. CDR1 is DFQATT, CDR2 SNEGSKA, per germline (reference sequence). The CDR3 protein is CSASGRALGLYF. DNA of the CDR3: TGCAGTGCTAGTGGCCGGGCCCTTGGGCTGTACTTC.

J is TRBJ1-5 and V is TRBV7-2; no firm D call. The CDR3 contains 14 residues. Between the trimmed V and J ends, which lost 2 bases and 0 bases, there was a span of 5 bases. CDR1 and CDR2 from the germline V gene are SGHTA and FQGNSA. Written as DNA, the CDR3 is TGTGCCAGCAGCTTAAGGCATAGCAATCAGCCCCAGCATTTT. Its translation: CASSLRHSNQPQHF.

The rearrangement joins TRBV24-1 to TRBJ2-3, with 9 bases fitting TRBD2. V gave up 8 bases and J gave up 6 bases; unmatched junction bases: 11. The CDR3 length is 15 residues. CDR1 is KGHDR and CDR2 is SFDVKD in the germline V gene. CDR3 amino acids: CATTSGRPGGDTQYF. CDR3 sequence (DNA): TGTGCCACCACCAGCGGGAGGCCCGGGGGGGATACGCAGTATTTT.

The gene calls are TRBV29-1 and TRBJ1-3; D unclear. V lost 3 bases to trimming and J lost 2 bases, with 5 bases between them. The CDR3 extends over 12 amino acids. CDR1 is SQVTM, CDR2 ANQGSEA, per germline. CDR3 coding DNA: TGCAGCGTTGAGGGAGCTGGAAACACCATATATTTT. Translation gives CSVEGAGNTIYF.

The chain links TRBV24-1 to TRBJ1-5, with 9 positions matching TRBD1. The CDR3 extends over 17 amino acids. From germline, CDR1 is KGHDR and CDR2 SFDVKD. Germline trimming cut 4 bases from V and 6 bases from J; bases unmatched to any gene: 12. The chain's CDR3 is CATSDSKPGQGFQPQHF. DNA for the CDR3: TGTGCCACCAGTGACTCTAAACCCGGACAGGGGTTTCAGCCCCAGCATTTT.

To note about this clone: Distinct nucleotide sequences in the sample also encode this CDR3. V and J are TRBV5-1 and TRBJ2-1; D not resolved. In germline, CDR1 is SGHRS, CDR2 YFSETQ. The CDR3 sequence is 15 residues long. Trimming removed 0 bases from V and 2 bases from J, with 9 bases in between. For the CDR3, the DNA is TGCGCCAGCAGCTTGGGTGGCGGTACCTACAATGAGCAGTTCTTC. Its protein is CASSLGGGTYNEQFF.

The chain couples TRBV6-1 to TRBJ1-5; TRBD1 aligns across 8 bases. This CDR3 is built from 14 residues. Trimming took 2 bases from V and 3 from J; bases not matched to a gene: 0. The germline CDR1 and CDR2 sequences are MNHNS and SASEGT. CDR3: CASSEQGANQPQHF. CDR3 bases: TGTGCCAGCAGTGAACAGGGGGCCAATCAGCCCCAGCATTTT.

V usage is TRBV5-1 and J usage is TRBJ2-7; 7 bases fit TRBD1. The CDR3 sequence is 15 residues long. V gave up 0 bases and J gave up 0 bases; unmatched junction bases: 3. From germline, CDR1 is SGHRS and CDR2 YFSETQ. CDR3 sequence reads: CASSLVGDSSYEQYF. As DNA, the CDR3 is TGCGCCAGCAGCTTGGTGGGGGACAGCTCCTACGAGCAGTACTTC. Supplemented by reference TRBV5-1 and TRBJ2-7, the full variable domain reads KAGVTQTPRYLIKTRGQQVTLSCSPISGHRSVSWYQQTPGQGLQFLFEYFSETQRNKGNFPGRFSGRQFSNSRSEMNVSTLELGDSALYLCASSLVGDSSYEQYFGPGTRLTVT.

This clone was seen just once. The rearrangement joins TRBV18 to TRBJ1-2; D is ambiguous. The CDR3 is made up of 13 amino acids. The V end lost 8 bases, the J end lost 6 bases, and 16 bases lay between the germline ends. Looked up from germline, CDR1 is KGHSH and CDR2 is LQKENI. The CDR3 protein is CASPIRTGDGYTF. The CDR3 bases are TGTGCCAGCCCTATTCGGACGGGTGATGGCTACACCTTC.